Each of the 8 T cell receptor beta chains below was sequenced from the same sample in a study of radiation and T cells in renal cell carcinoma. Noted time point: blood 2 weeks post-SBRT. Treatment described: 15 Gy SBRT to primary tumor, nephrectomy 4 weeks later. Method: immunoSEQ multiplex PCR; TCRdb's copy keeps in-frame clones and lacks some. The repertoire consists of tens of thousands of clones, with 80% occurring once and the leading ten covering less than 30%. The sample here was blood, taken from a patient whose treatment included radiotherapy and nephrectomy. The receptors come from a woman in her sixties or seventies with renal cell carcinoma.

The CDR3 nucleotides are TGTGCCAGCAGCTTAGGGTATTACGGCCCGAGCTCCTACGAGCAGTACTTC. It encodes CASSLGYYGPSSYEQYF. The chain is built from TRBV11-2 and TRBJ2-7; D gene unclear. The germline V gene has CDR1 SGHAT and CDR2 FQNNGV. CDR3 size: 17 residues. Trimming removed 1 base at V and 0 bases at J, with 16 bases between.

Written as DNA, the CDR3 is TGCGCCAGCAGCTCTAGCGTCTCCTACGAGCAGTACTTC. Encoded protein: CASSSSVSYEQYF. The chain recombines TRBV5-1 with TRBJ2-7, with TRBD2 as a possible D gene (6 bases). Germline CDR1 SGHRS, CDR2 YFSETQ. The V end was cut by 3 bases, the J end by 0 bases, with 7 bases between. CDR3 size: 13 residues.

The chain links TRBV18 to TRBJ2-5; D is perhaps TRBD1 (6 bases). Trimming removed 3 bases from V and 5 bases from J, with 16 bases in between. Germline V gene lookup returns CDR1 KGHSH and CDR2 LQKENI. The CDR3 sequence is 15 residues long. The CDR3 DNA reads TGTGCCAGCTCACCTTCCCAGGGGTTAATGGAGACCCAGTACTTC. Encoded protein: CASSPSQGLMETQYF.

The rearrangement uses TRBV27 and TRBJ2-7; no firm D call. This CDR3 comprises 12 residues. The V and J ends lost 5 bases and 0 bases respectively, with 5 bases between them. The germline gives CDR1 MNHEY, CDR2 SMNVEV (reference sequence). The CDR3 nucleotides are TGTGCCAGCAGTCGGTACTCCTACGAGCAGTACTTC. Its translation is CASSRYSYEQYF.

The genes are TRBV7-2 and TRBJ2-3; D not resolved. Per germline, CDR1 SGHTA and CDR2 FQGNSA. V was pared by 4 bases and J by 8 bases, with 10 bases between. This CDR3 contains 12 residues. The CDR3 is CASSYGSRTQYF. As DNA, the CDR3 is TGTGCCAGCAGCTACGGGTCTCGTACGCAGTATTTT.

The chain has TRBV6-5 and TRBJ1-1; D uncertain. The CDR3 consists of 13 residues. V lost 5 bases, J lost 1 base, and 8 bases lay in between. From germline, CDR1 is MNHEY and CDR2 SVGAGI. CDR3 in amino acids: CASSRPTNTEAFF. CDR3 bases: TGTGCCAGCAGTAGACCGACGAACACTGAAGCTTTCTTT.

The rearrangement joins TRBV2 to TRBJ1-1, with 10 positions matching TRBD1. The CDR3 spans 13 residues. Trimming cost V 10 bases and J 3 bases; bases outside gene matches: 5. CDR1 and CDR2 from the germline V gene are SNHLY and FYNNEI. Here the CDR3 DNA reads TGTGCCAACGACAGGGGGCGGTACACTGAAGCTTTCTTT. This gives the protein CANDRGRYTEAFF.

CDR3 coding DNA: TGTGCCAGCTCACCACGTCTCTCATCTAGCGGGAGCGGTGATACGCAGTATTTT. Translated: CASSPRLSSSGSGDTQYF. The rearrangement uses TRBV18 and TRBJ2-3; 10 positions agree with TRBD2. Germline V gives CDR1 KGHSH, CDR2 LQKENI. Losses at the gene ends were 1 base for V and 6 bases for J; bases not matched to a gene: 13. The CDR3 sequence is 18 residues long.